This T cell receptor beta chain was captured in a study of blood T cell repertoires in COVID-19. Study details: The study drew acute and convalescent COVID-19 samples from the United States, Italy and Spain.

This table comes from immunoSEQ multiplex PCR, and its TCRdb copy is limited to in-frame clones, with some not included. The sample consists of fewer than 300,000 clones, around 89% of them appearing once. V lost 6 bases, J lost 0 bases, and 18 bases lay in between. The CDR3 extends over 17 amino acids. Germline assignment: CDR1 MDHEN and CDR2 SYDVKM. The sample consisted of peripheral blood. This chain links TRBV28 with TRBJ1-5, with D possibly being TRBD1 (6 bases). The clonotype comes from a man aged 25 to 45 with acute or convalescent COVID-19. CDR3 coding DNA: TGTGCCAGCAGAGAATCGGGACACCGACTTAGCAATCAGCCCCAGCATTTT. Encoded protein: CASRESGHRLSNQPQHF.